This TCR beta chain was recorded in a study of blood T cell repertoires in COVID-19. Background on the study: There were acute and convalescent COVID-19 samples, and they came from the United States, Italy and Spain. PBMCs, B-cell-depleted T cells, or T cells were the source of the cDNA or gDNA that made up the material.

As processed by the authors: Estimates of nucleated cell counts were drawn from the amplification of reference gene primers. Profiled with immunoSEQ multiplex PCR; TCRdb holds only in-frame clones, not every one. V and J calls and clone size are those listed in that table; D and trimming were worked out from the DNA. The profile covers about 190,000 clones, with about 87% appearing a single time and 0.88% taken by the ten largest. Germline V gene sequence: CDR1 SGDLS, CDR2 YYNGEE. The CDR3 is 19 amino acids. The V segment lost 4 bases and the J segment 0 bases; nucleotides outside the gene matches: 10.

The sequence was collected from a woman under 30 who had recovered from COVID-19. Sequencing was performed on peripheral blood. The V call is TRBV9, the J call TRBJ2-3, with 14 bases matching TRBD2. CDR3 DNA sequence: TGTGCCAGCAGCATTAAGACTAGCGGGGGGGCCTTTAGCACAGATACGCAGTATTTT. This encodes CASSIKTSGGAFSTDTQYF.